This T cell receptor (beta chain) appears in the sequencing data of a study of cytomegalovirus exposure and HLA in healthy donors. Study-level background: The study's early data release held 80 million to 95 million unique TCRs from HLA-typed donors.

In the PCR, 60 Vbeta and 13 Jbeta primers were used. Sequencing used immunoSEQ multiplex PCR; TCRdb keeps in-frame clones, though not all of them. The sample lists about 160,000 clones, about four fifths occurring once. Comments on this clone: Its matching antigen is unknown.

General observations from the study: Most TCR sequences were uncommon, yet certain public TCRs appeared in many donors. A later analysis found most CMV-associated TCR beta chains apparently HLA-restricted. Earlier results showed most TCR beta V segments being productive about 87% or about 30% of the time.

The CDR3 is made up of 15 amino acids. V lost 3 bases, J lost 5 bases, and 4 bases stayed unmatched. CDR1 SGHTA and CDR2 FQGTGA come from the germline V gene. This clonotype was sampled from a male donor in good health and CMV-seronegative. What was sequenced was PBMCs. V usage is TRBV7-3 and J usage is TRBJ2-7; 13 bases map to TRBD2. The CDR3 region is CASSLGTSGNDEQYF. CDR3 in DNA: TGTGCCAGCAGCTTGGGGACTAGCGGGAACGACGAGCAGTACTTC. Using reference TRBV7-3 and TRBJ2-7 for the parts outside the CDR3, the full variable domain is GAGVSQTPSNKVTEKGKYVELRCDPISGHTALYWYRQSLGQGPEFLIYFQGTGAADDSGLPNDRFFAVRPEGSVSTLKIQRTERGDSAVYLCASSLGTSGNDEQYFGPGTRLTVT.